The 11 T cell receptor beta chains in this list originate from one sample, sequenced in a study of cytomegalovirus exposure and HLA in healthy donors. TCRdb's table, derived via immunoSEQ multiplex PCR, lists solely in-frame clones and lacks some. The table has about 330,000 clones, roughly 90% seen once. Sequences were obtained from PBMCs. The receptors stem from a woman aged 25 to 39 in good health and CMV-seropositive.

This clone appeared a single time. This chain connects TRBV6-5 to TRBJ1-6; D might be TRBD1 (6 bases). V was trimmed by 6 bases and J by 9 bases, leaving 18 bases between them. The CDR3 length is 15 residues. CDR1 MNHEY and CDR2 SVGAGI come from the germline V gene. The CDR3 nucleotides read TGTGCCAGCAGACTCAGGGGTGATTTAAGTTCACCCCTCCACTTT. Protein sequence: CASRLRGDLSSPLHF.

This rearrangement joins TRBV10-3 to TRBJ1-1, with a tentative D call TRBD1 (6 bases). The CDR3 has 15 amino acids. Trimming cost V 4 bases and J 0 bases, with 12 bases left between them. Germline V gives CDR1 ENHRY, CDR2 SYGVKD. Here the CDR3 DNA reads TGTGCCATCAGTGGGAAAGGACAGCTGAACACTGAAGCTTTCTTT. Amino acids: CAISGKGQLNTEAFF.

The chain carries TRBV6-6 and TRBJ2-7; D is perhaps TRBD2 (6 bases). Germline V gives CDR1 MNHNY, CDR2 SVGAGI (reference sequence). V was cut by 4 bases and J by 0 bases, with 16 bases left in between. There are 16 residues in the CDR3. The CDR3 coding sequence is TGTGCCAGCAGTTCCCTAGGAGGGTGGGGCTCCTACGAGCAGTACTTC. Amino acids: CASSSLGGWGSYEQYF.

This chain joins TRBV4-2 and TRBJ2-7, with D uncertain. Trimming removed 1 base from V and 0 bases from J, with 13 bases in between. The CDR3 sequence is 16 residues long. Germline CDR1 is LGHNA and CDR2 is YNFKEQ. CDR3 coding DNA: TGTGCCAGCAGCCAAGGAGGCAGGCTGGGCTCCTACGAGCAGTACTTC. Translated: CASSQGGRLGSYEQYF.

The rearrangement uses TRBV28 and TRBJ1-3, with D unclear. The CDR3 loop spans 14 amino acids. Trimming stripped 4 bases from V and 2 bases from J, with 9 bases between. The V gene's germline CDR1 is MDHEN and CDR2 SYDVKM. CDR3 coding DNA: TGTGCCAGCAGTTCGCAAAATACTGGAAACACCATATATTTT. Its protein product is CASSSQNTGNTIYF.

CDR3 protein: CASSYSTGWRTEAFF. Written as DNA, the CDR3 is TGTGCCAGCAGTTACTCGACAGGGTGGCGGACTGAAGCTTTCTTT. The chain recombines TRBV6-5 with TRBJ1-1; 7 nucleotides match TRBD1. The CDR3 runs to 15 residues. V gave up 0 bases and J gave up 5 bases; unmatched junction bases: 6. Germline V gene data show CDR1 as MNHEY and CDR2 as SVGAGI.

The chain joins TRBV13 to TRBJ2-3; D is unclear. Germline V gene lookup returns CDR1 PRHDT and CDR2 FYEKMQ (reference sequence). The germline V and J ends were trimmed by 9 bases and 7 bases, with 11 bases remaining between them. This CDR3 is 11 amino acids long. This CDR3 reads CASTRGYTQYF. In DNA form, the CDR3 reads TGTGCCAGTACTCGAGGATATACGCAGTATTTT.

The CDR3: CASSQGPTAPGDEQYF. CDR3 in DNA: TGTGCCAGCAGCCAAGGTCCTACCGCGCCAGGTGACGAGCAGTACTTC. The chain carries TRBV14 and TRBJ2-7; D is uncertain. The CDR3 is made up of 16 amino acids. CDR1 SGHDN and CDR2 FVKESK come from the germline V gene. The germline V and J ends were trimmed by 1 base and 5 bases, with 18 bases remaining between them.

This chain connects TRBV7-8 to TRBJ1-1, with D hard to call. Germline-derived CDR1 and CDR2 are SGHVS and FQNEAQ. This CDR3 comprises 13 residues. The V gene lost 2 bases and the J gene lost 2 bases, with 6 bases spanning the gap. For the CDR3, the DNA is TGTGCCAGCAGCTTAAAGGAAAACACTGAAGCTTTCTTT. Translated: CASSLKENTEAFF.

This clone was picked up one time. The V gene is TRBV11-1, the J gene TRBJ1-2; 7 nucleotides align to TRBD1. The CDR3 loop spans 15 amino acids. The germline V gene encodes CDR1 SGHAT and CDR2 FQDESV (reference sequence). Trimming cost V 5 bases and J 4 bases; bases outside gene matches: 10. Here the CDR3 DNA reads TGTGCCAGCAGCGAATGGACAGGCGCTGGCTATGGCTACACCTTC. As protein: CASSEWTGAGYGYTF.

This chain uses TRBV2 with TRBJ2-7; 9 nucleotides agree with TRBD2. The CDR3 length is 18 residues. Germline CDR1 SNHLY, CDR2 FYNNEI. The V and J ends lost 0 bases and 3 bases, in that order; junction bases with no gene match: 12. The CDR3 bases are TGTGCCAGCAGTGAAGCGTTCGTCGGGCTAGCGGGAAACTACGAGCAGTACTTC. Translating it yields CASSEAFVGLAGNYEQYF.